A single sample is the source of the 17 T cell receptor beta chains below, sequenced in a study of PD-L1 blockade in urothelial cancer. The repertoire was sequenced with immunoSEQ multiplex PCR; TCRdb's copy has only in-frame clones and lacks some. The sample includes about 40,000 clones, around 88% seen only once; the top ten take about a sixth. This sample comprised PBMCs, obtained around atezolizumab (anti-PD-L1) treatment. The receptors stem from a man aged 60 to 75 with urothelial cancer.

The CDR3 nucleotides read TGTGCCAGCAGCCCCCGACTAGCGGGAGGCGAAGAGACCCAGTACTTC. This encodes CASSPRLAGGEETQYF. V gene TRBV5-4 combines with J gene TRBJ2-5; 13 positions agree with TRBD2. Germline CDR1 reads SGHNT; CDR2 reads YYREEE (reference sequence). The CDR3 has 16 amino acids. V was pared by 4 bases and J by 3 bases, with 6 bases of the junction left unmatched.

The chain joins TRBV14 to TRBJ2-5, with a tentative D call TRBD2 (6 bases). Looked up from germline, CDR1 is SGHDN and CDR2 is FVKESK. Trimming took 4 bases from V and 4 from J, leaving 16 bases between them. This CDR3 region has 15 residues. CDR3 residues: CASSRWLGSGETQYF. CDR3 nucleotides: TGTGCCAGCAGCCGCTGGCTCGGGAGTGGAGAGACCCAGTACTTC.

The chain employs TRBV2 and TRBJ2-2; D is perhaps TRBD2 (6 bases). Germline V gives CDR1 SNHLY, CDR2 FYNNEI. The CDR3 loop spans 15 amino acids. The ends were cut back, 6 bases at V and 0 bases at J, with 11 bases in the middle. CDR3 bases: TGTGCCAGCAGCTCAACTAGCTCGAACACCGGGGAGCTGTTTTTT. Its translation: CASSSTSSNTGELFF.

This chain joins TRBV5-1 and TRBJ1-6; TRBD1 matches 7 bases. Trimming cost V 0 bases and J 4 bases; bases outside gene matches: 1. The CDR3 totals 15 residues. Looked up from germline, CDR1 is SGHRS and CDR2 is YFSETQ. Here the CDR3 reads CASSLAGGYNSPLHF. CDR3 nucleotide sequence: TGCGCCAGCAGCTTGGCAGGGGGGTATAATTCACCCCTCCACTTT.

The genes are TRBV29-1 and TRBJ2-1; tentatively, D is TRBD1 (5 bases). Trimming removed 3 bases from V and 2 bases from J, with 8 bases in between. Looked up from germline, CDR1 is SQVTM and CDR2 is ANQGSEA. The CDR3 spans 13 residues. In DNA, the CDR3 is TGCAGCGTTGATTCGGACACCTACAATGAGCAGTTCTTC. This encodes CSVDSDTYNEQFF.

The chain uses TRBV5-8 and TRBJ1-6, with TRBD1 matching 8 bases. CDR1 and CDR2 (germline): SGHTS, YDEGEE. Unmatched junction bases numbered 7, after V lost 3 bases and J lost 2 bases. The CDR3 length is 17 residues. CDR3 loop: CASSSGQGGPYNSPLHF. The CDR3 region has the DNA TGTGCCAGCAGCTCCGGACAGGGAGGACCCTATAATTCACCCCTCCACTTT.

The chain uses TRBV27 and TRBJ1-5, with 9 bases matching TRBD1. The CDR3 runs to 14 residues. Trimming took 6 bases from V and 6 from J; bases not matched to a gene: 6. Germline V gene data show CDR1 as MNHEY and CDR2 as SMNVEV (reference sequence). The CDR3 DNA follows: TGTGCCAGCAGGGGACAGGGAACAGGTCAGCCCCAGCATTTT. The encoded protein is CASRGQGTGQPQHF.

The chain carries TRBV29-1 and TRBJ2-5; D remains unclear. V lost 3 bases and J 4 bases, leaving 12 bases between the germline ends. The CDR3 runs to 13 residues. Germline CDR1 and CDR2: SQVTM and ANQGSEA. The CDR3, as DNA: TGCAGCGTTGATTATAAACTTGGAGAGACCCAGTACTTC. Amino acids: CSVDYKLGETQYF.

V and J are TRBV5-1 and TRBJ1-1, with TRBD1 identical over 9 bases. J gave up 10 bases and V 0 bases, and 4 bases lay outside the gene matches. Germline CDR1 reads SGHRS; CDR2 reads YFSETQ. This CDR3 spans 13 amino acids. The chain's CDR3 is CASSLAGGQGAFF. Written as DNA, the CDR3 is TGCGCCAGCAGCTTGGCCGGGGGACAGGGAGCTTTCTTT.

The V gene is TRBV2, the J gene TRBJ1-4, with unresolved D. V lost 1 base and J lost 4, with 10 bases in between. This CDR3 has 15 residues. Germline CDR1 reads SNHLY; CDR2 reads FYNNEI. The CDR3 spells CASSEGSAVNEKLFF. The CDR3 region has the DNA TGTGCCAGCAGTGAAGGGAGTGCAGTTAATGAAAAACTGTTTTTT.

This clone occurred once. The J gene is TRBJ1-2, the V gene TRBV13, with D possibly being TRBD1 (5 bases). Germline-derived CDR1 and CDR2 are PRHDT and FYEKMQ (reference sequence). The CDR3 totals 16 residues. V shed 0 bases and J shed 2 bases, with 13 bases lying between them. This CDR3 reads CASSLGRGGLNYGYTF. The CDR3 DNA is TGTGCCAGCAGCTTAGGCCGGGGGGGATTAAACTATGGCTACACCTTC.

The chain combines TRBV18 with TRBJ2-3; 9 nucleotides agree with TRBD2. The CDR3 is made up of 17 amino acids. Trimming took 1 base from V and 2 from J; bases not matched to a gene: 7. The germline V gene has CDR1 KGHSH and CDR2 LQKENI. CDR3 residues: CASSPRPRTSDTDTQYF. The CDR3, as DNA: TGTGCCAGCTCACCACGCCCCCGGACTAGCGACACAGATACGCAGTATTTT.

J is TRBJ1-3 and V is TRBV11-2; TRBD1 matches 8 bases. The CDR3 is 13 amino acids. Germline V CDR1 and CDR2: SGHAT, FQNNGV. The V segment lost 5 bases and the J segment 4 bases; nucleotides outside the gene matches: 1. The CDR3, as DNA: TGTGCCAGCAGCAGGGACAGGGGAAACACCATATATTTT. The encoded protein is CASSRDRGNTIYF.

The chain couples TRBV6-1 to TRBJ1-2, with a possible D match to TRBD1 (5 bases). Trimming cost V 1 base and J 2 bases, with 8 bases left between them. Looked up from germline, CDR1 is MNHNS and CDR2 is SASEGT. The CDR3 is 14 amino acids. CDR3 sequence reads: CASSEEAGNYGYTF. DNA for the CDR3: TGTGCCAGCAGTGAAGAGGCAGGGAACTATGGCTACACCTTC.

The chain has TRBV6-1 and TRBJ1-5; 8 bases agree with TRBD1. V gave up 5 bases and J gave up 2 bases; unmatched junction bases: 5. CDR3 size: 15 residues. Germline CDR1 is MNHNS and CDR2 is SASEGT. CDR3 nucleotide sequence: TGTGCCAGCAGTTCTTTGGACAGGGGCAATCAGCCCCAGCATTTT. This sequence encodes CASSSLDRGNQPQHF.

The chain couples TRBV25-1 to TRBJ2-7, with D perhaps matching TRBD1 (5 bases). The V and J ends lost 4 bases and 4 bases respectively, with 14 bases between them. The CDR3 totals 14 residues. Germline assignment: CDR1 MGHDK and CDR2 SYGVNS. The CDR3, as DNA: TGTGCCAGCAGTGCCAATAAGGGGCCGTACGAGCAGTACTTC. This gives the protein CASSANKGPYEQYF.

This clone is a singleton in its sample. V and J are TRBV5-1 and TRBJ2-5; 8 nucleotides match TRBD2. CDR1 and CDR2 (germline): SGHRS, YFSETQ. The CDR3 length is 15 residues. V shed 0 bases, J shed 0 bases, and the junction held 1 base outside the gene matches. The CDR3 loop reads CASSLGGRHQETQYF. CDR3 nucleotides: TGCGCCAGCAGCTTGGGCGGGAGGCACCAAGAGACCCAGTACTTC.